This is a list of T cell receptor beta chains from one sample in a study of PD-L1 blockade in urothelial cancer. TCRdb's copy holds only in-frame clones and misses some; the assay was immunoSEQ multiplex PCR. The table records about 45,000 clones, about four fifths of them present only once. The sequenced sample was PBMCs, obtained around atezolizumab (anti-PD-L1) treatment. These receptors were collected from a man in his sixties with urothelial cancer. Both conserved end residues are trimmed from each CDR3. The order of the fields is V gene, J gene, CDR3 protein.

v_gene: TRBV9; j_gene: TRBJ2-7; CDR3aa: ASSVAAGVIYEQY
v_gene: TRBV28; j_gene: TRBJ2-5; CDR3aa: ASSRYSGGKQETQY
v_gene: TRBV7-2; j_gene: TRBJ2-3; CDR3aa: ASSWTWTDTQY
v_gene: TRBV15; j_gene: TRBJ2-2; CDR3aa: ATSRDPRAGGLYTGELF
v_gene: TRBV7-2; j_gene: TRBJ1-1; CDR3aa: ASSRTRNTEAF
v_gene: TRBV19; j_gene: TRBJ1-1; CDR3aa: ATGGRLGTNTEAF
v_gene: TRBV11-2; j_gene: TRBJ2-7; CDR3aa: ASKTSGLYEQY
v_gene: TRBV4-1; j_gene: TRBJ1-6; CDR3aa: ASSQESSADRRYSYNSPLH
v_gene: TRBV11-2; j_gene: TRBJ1-1; CDR3aa: ASSQVGRVGAF
v_gene: TRBV9; j_gene: TRBJ2-2; CDR3aa: ASSVGPGGGAGELF
v_gene: TRBV21-1; j_gene: TRBJ2-7; CDR3aa: ASIRRDSVYEQY
v_gene: TRBV5-4; j_gene: TRBJ2-5; CDR3aa: ATSSWEEGRDTQY
v_gene: TRBV27; j_gene: TRBJ1-1; CDR3aa: ASSFFWNTEAF
v_gene: TRBV28; j_gene: TRBJ1-2; CDR3aa: ASSGTGYGYT
v_gene: TRBV14; j_gene: TRBJ1-2; CDR3aa: ASSRETGGLTGYT
v_gene: TRBV7-2; j_gene: TRBJ2-7; CDR3aa: ASSLVAESYEQY
v_gene: TRBV11-2; j_gene: TRBJ2-3; CDR3aa: ASSLDRTNTQY
v_gene: TRBV19; j_gene: TRBJ1-1; CDR3aa: ASSINGGKGTEAF
v_gene: TRBV28; j_gene: TRBJ1-2; CDR3aa: ASRIGTLYGYT
v_gene: TRBV21-1; j_gene: TRBJ1-5; CDR3aa: ASSAGTGGGQPQH
v_gene: TRBV19; j_gene: TRBJ1-6; CDR3aa: ASRTDLNSPLH
v_gene: TRBV30; j_gene: TRBJ1-2; CDR3aa: AWSVGGAGSYGYT
v_gene: TRBV6-5; j_gene: TRBJ2-3; CDR3aa: ASSYTGTGGTDTQY
v_gene: TRBV11-1; j_gene: TRBJ2-3; CDR3aa: ASSIYLQPQY
v_gene: TRBV6-6; j_gene: TRBJ1-4; CDR3aa: ASARQFATNEKLF
v_gene: TRBV4-1; j_gene: TRBJ1-4; CDR3aa: ASSQEGATNEKLF
v_gene: TRBV10-1; j_gene: TRBJ2-1; CDR3aa: ASSESGAGNEQF
v_gene: TRBV19; j_gene: TRBJ2-2; CDR3aa: ASSIRTGELF
v_gene: TRBV4-1; j_gene: TRBJ1-4; CDR3aa: ASSQSGANEKLF
v_gene: TRBV27; j_gene: TRBJ1-5; CDR3aa: ASSFSGSNQPQH
v_gene: TRBV29-1; j_gene: TRBJ2-1; CDR3aa: SGAGTRGPEQF
v_gene: TRBV7-9; j_gene: TRBJ2-1; CDR3aa: ASSLGVRDYEQF
v_gene: TRBV2; j_gene: TRBJ2-3; CDR3aa: ASAQRGGRGTDTQY
v_gene: TRBV7-2; j_gene: TRBJ2-1; CDR3aa: ASSSGLAGYNEQF
v_gene: TRBV27; j_gene: TRBJ1-5; CDR3aa: ASSLSATGGWQPQH
v_gene: TRBV5-1; j_gene: TRBJ2-6; CDR3aa: ASSPRRGGENSGANVLT
v_gene: TRBV25-1; j_gene: TRBJ2-2; CDR3aa: ASSEGSQPFTGELF
v_gene: TRBV6-5; j_gene: TRBJ2-5; CDR3aa: ATLAGGTETQY
v_gene: TRBV19; j_gene: TRBJ1-5; CDR3aa: ASSIGTDRGQPQH
v_gene: TRBV7-5; j_gene: TRBJ2-7; CDR3aa: ARSLAGGRTGYYYEQY
v_gene: TRBV6-5; j_gene: TRBJ1-2; CDR3aa: ASSYVRTGGSYGYT
v_gene: TRBV6-6; j_gene: TRBJ2-7; CDR3aa: ASRAGITREQY
v_gene: TRBV27; j_gene: TRBJ2-7; CDR3aa: ASKTGTGFNEQY
v_gene: TRBV19; j_gene: TRBJ2-2; CDR3aa: ASSIDQGGELF